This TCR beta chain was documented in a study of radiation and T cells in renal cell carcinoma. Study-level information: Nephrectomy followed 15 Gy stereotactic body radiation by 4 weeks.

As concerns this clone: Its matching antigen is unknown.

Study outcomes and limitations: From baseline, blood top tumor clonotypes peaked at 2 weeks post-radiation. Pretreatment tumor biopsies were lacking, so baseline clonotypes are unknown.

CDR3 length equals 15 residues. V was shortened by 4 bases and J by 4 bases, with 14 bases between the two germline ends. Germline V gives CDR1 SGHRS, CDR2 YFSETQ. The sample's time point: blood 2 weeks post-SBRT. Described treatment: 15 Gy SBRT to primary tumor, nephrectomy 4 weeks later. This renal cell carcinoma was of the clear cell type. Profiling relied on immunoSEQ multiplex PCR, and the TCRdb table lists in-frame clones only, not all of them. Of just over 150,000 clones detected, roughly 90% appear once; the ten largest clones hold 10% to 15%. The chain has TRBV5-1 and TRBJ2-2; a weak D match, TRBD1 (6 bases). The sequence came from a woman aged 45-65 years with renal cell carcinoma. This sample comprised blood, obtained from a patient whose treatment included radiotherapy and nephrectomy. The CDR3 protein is CASSPAQGSTGELFF. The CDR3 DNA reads TGCGCCAGCAGCCCCGCCCAGGGGAGCACCGGGGAGCTGTTTTTT.